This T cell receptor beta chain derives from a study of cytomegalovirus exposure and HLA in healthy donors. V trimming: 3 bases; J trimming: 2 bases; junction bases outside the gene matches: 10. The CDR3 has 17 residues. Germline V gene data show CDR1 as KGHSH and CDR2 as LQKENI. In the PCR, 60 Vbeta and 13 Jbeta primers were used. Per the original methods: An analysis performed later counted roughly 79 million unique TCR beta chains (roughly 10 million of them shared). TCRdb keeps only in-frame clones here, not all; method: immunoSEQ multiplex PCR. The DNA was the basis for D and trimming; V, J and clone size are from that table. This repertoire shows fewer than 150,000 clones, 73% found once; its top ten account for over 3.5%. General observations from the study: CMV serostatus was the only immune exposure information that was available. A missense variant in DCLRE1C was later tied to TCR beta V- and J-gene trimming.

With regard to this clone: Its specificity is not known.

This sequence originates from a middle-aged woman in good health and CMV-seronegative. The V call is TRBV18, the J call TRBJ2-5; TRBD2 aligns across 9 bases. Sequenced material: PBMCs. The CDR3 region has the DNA TGTGCCAGCTCACCGCAGATTGCGGGAGGGGGTCAAGAGACCCAGTACTTC. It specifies CASSPQIAGGGQETQYF. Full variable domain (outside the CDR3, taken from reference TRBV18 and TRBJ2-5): NAGVMQNPRHLVRRRGQEARLRCSPMKGHSHVYWYRQLPEEGLKFMVYLQKENIIDESGMPKERFSAEFPKEGPSILRIQQVVRGDSAAYFCASSPQIAGGGQETQYFGPGTRLLVL.